This entry lists 31 T cell receptor beta chains sequenced from one sample in a study of blood T cell repertoires in COVID-19. TCRdb's copy holds only in-frame clones and misses some; the assay was immunoSEQ multiplex PCR. The sample comprises approximately 14,000 clones, 81% of which are singletons, and over 25% rests with the top ten. Sequencing was carried out using peripheral blood. These receptors were collected from a human donor in a cohort sampled during active COVID-19.

V and J are TRBV7-9 and TRBJ2-1; 8 positions match TRBD1. Trimming cost V 1 base and J 2 bases; bases outside gene matches: 1. The germline V gene has CDR1 SEHNR and CDR2 FQNEAQ (reference sequence). CDR3 length: 15 amino acids. The DNA of the CDR3 is TGTGCCAGCAGCTTAGGGACAGGGACCTACAATGAGCAGTTCTTC. This codes for CASSLGTGTYNEQFF.

V is TRBV5-6 and J is TRBJ2-1, with 9 bases identical to TRBD2. Germline CDR1 reads SGHDT; CDR2 reads YYEEEE. V lost 5 bases, J lost 9 bases, and 9 bases stayed unmatched. The CDR3 spans 14 residues. Here the CDR3 DNA reads TGTGCCAGCAGTTATGGACTAGCGCCGACTGAGCAGTTCTTC. Translated: CASSYGLAPTEQFF.

The chain joins TRBV9 to TRBJ2-3; D is perhaps TRBD2 (7 bases). This CDR3 spans 17 amino acids. Germline V lookup: CDR1 SGDLS, CDR2 YYNGEE. Trimming stripped 6 bases from V and 2 bases from J, with 22 bases between. The CDR3: CASTAGGAGAYTDTQYF. Here the CDR3 DNA reads TGTGCCAGCACCGCTGGGGGGGCGGGAGCTTACACAGATACGCAGTATTTT.

The CDR3: CASSLTGAGANVLTF. In DNA, the CDR3 is TGCGCCAGCAGCCTAACAGGGGCCGGGGCCAACGTCCTGACTTTC. The V and J genes are TRBV5-1 and TRBJ2-6; TRBD1 matches 7 bases. Looked up from germline, CDR1 is SGHRS and CDR2 is YFSETQ. V shed 4 bases and J 4 bases; nucleotides not matched to a gene: 5. The CDR3 spans 15 residues.

The gene calls are TRBV11-3 and TRBJ2-2; perhaps TRBD2 as D (5 bases). From germline, CDR1 is SGHNT and CDR2 YENEEA. V lost 7 bases, J lost 4 bases, and 10 bases lay in between. The CDR3 loop spans 13 amino acids. The chain's CDR3 is CASKERVTGELFF. The CDR3 nucleotides are TGTGCCAGCAAAGAGAGGGTCACCGGGGAGCTGTTTTTT.

As DNA, the CDR3 is TGTGCCAGTAGTAACCGGGACAGGGTTGGCTACACCTTC. This codes for CASSNRDRVGYTF. The J gene is TRBJ1-2, the V gene TRBV19, with TRBD1 matching over 9 bases. V was clipped by 4 bases and J by 7 bases; unmatched bases: 4. From germline, CDR1 is LNHDA and CDR2 SQIVND (reference sequence). The CDR3 is 13 amino acids.

The table lists this clone with a count of one. The J gene is TRBJ2-3, the V gene TRBV5-5, with D possibly matching TRBD2 (6 bases). Germline V CDR1 and CDR2: SGHKS, YYEKEE (reference sequence). CDR3 length equals 14 residues. The ends were cut back, 3 bases at V and 4 bases at J, with 12 bases in the middle. The DNA for the CDR3 is TGTGCCAGCAGCTCGCAGGAGGGCTCAGATACGCAGTATTTT. This codes for CASSSQEGSDTQYF.

This clone was counted between two and nine times. The chain employs TRBV5-1 and TRBJ2-7; D call uncertain. Trimming shortened V by 0 bases and J by 1 base, and 8 bases separated the two germline ends. Per the germline V gene, CDR1 is SGHRS and CDR2 is YFSETQ. CDR3 length equals 14 residues. The DNA of the CDR3 is TGCGCCAGCAGCTTGGGCGCGTTGTCCTACGAGCAGTACTTC. It codes for CASSLGALSYEQYF.

V is TRBV28 and J is TRBJ1-5, with D unresolved. This CDR3 is built from 14 residues. V was pared by 3 bases and J by 6 bases, with 12 bases between. CDR1 and CDR2 from the germline V gene are MDHEN and SYDVKM. CDR3 loop: CASSFGSLGQPQHF. For the CDR3, the DNA is TGTGCCAGCAGTTTCGGGTCCTTAGGTCAGCCCCAGCATTTT. Full variable domain (missing parts from reference TRBV28 and TRBJ1-5): DVKVTQSSRYLVKRTGEKVFLECVQDMDHENMFWYRQDPGLGLRLIYFSYDVKMKEKGDIPEGYSVSREKKERFSLILESASTNQTSMYLCASSFGSLGQPQHFGDGTRLSIL.

CDR3 in amino acids: CASGPTGDQPQHF. CDR3 nucleotides: TGTGCTAGTGGTCCAACAGGGGATCAGCCCCAGCATTTT. The V and J genes are TRBV12-5 and TRBJ1-5, with 7 bases matching TRBD1. This CDR3 has 13 amino acids. With V trimmed by 5 bases and J by 5 bases, 3 bases remained unmatched. The germline V gene has CDR1 LGHNT and CDR2 FRNRAP.

This sequence joins TRBV1 and TRBJ2-1; the table's TRBD2 call for D was not verified on the DNA. TRBV1 counts as a pseudogene. The CDR3 is 15 residues long. CDR3 protein: CTSSLGFRGGNEQFF. The CDR3 DNA reads as TGCACCAGCAGCCTTGGATTCCGGGGGGGCAATGAGCAGTTCTTC.

The CDR3 protein is CSARSSETQYF. The CDR3 DNA reads TGCAGTGCTAGATCTTCAGAGACCCAGTACTTC. The V and J genes are TRBV20-1 and TRBJ2-5; no reliable D call. The CDR3 sequence is 11 residues long. Germline V CDR1 and CDR2: DFQATT, SNEGSKA (reference sequence). V dropped 2 bases and J dropped 4 bases, with 5 bases sitting between them.

This clone has more than one count but fewer than ten. The chain uses TRBV13 and TRBJ1-1, with D maybe TRBD1 (5 bases). The CDR3 extends over 14 amino acids. The V and J ends lost 2 bases and 6 bases respectively, with 13 bases between them. Germline V CDR1 and CDR2: PRHDT, FYEKMQ (reference sequence). The CDR3 loop reads CASSLRAGRAEAFF. CDR3 DNA: TGTGCCAGCAGCTTAAGGGCAGGGAGGGCTGAAGCTTTCTTT.

The V and J genes are TRBV15 and TRBJ2-7; D is uncertain. Germline CDR1 reads LNHNV; CDR2 reads YYDKDF (reference sequence). The CDR3 loop spans 13 amino acids. The V and J ends lost 3 bases and 0 bases respectively, with 6 bases between them. This CDR3 is CATSRESSYEQYF. The DNA for the CDR3 is TGTGCCACCAGCAGGGAGAGCTCCTACGAGCAGTACTTC.

V and J are TRBV4-3 and TRBJ2-5; D possibly corresponds to TRBD1 (6 bases). This CDR3 comprises 15 residues. Trimming shortened V by 0 bases and J by 3 bases, and 11 bases separated the two germline ends. Germline CDR1 LGHNA, CDR2 YSLEER. CDR3 coding DNA: TGCGCCAGCAGCCAAGACGGAAACAGGGAAGAGACCCAGTACTTC. This gives the protein CASSQDGNREETQYF.

The chain recombines TRBV30 with TRBJ2-3; D is possibly TRBD2 (5 bases). The CDR3 is 16 residues long. Germline assignment: CDR1 GTSNPN and CDR2 SVGIG (reference sequence). Trimming took off 3 bases at V and 2 bases at J, with 18 bases between the two ends. CDR3 loop: CAWRIPPRGLTDTQYF. CDR3 DNA: TGTGCCTGGAGAATACCTCCCCGGGGTCTCACAGATACGCAGTATTTT. Variable domain in full (rest from reference TRBV30 and TRBJ2-3): SQTIHQWPATLVQPVGSPLSLECTVEGTSNPNLYWYRQAAGRGLQLLFYSVGIGQISSEVPQNLSASRPQDRQFILSSKKLLLSDSGFYLCAWRIPPRGLTDTQYFGPGTRLTVL.

This clone was detected only a few times. This CDR3 is CAWSVAGGIDEQFF. The CDR3 region has the DNA TGTGCCTGGAGTGTAGCGGGAGGGATTGATGAGCAGTTCTTC. This chain joins TRBV30 and TRBJ2-1, with TRBD2 identical over 10 bases. The CDR3 loop spans 14 amino acids. Per the germline V gene, CDR1 is GTSNPN and CDR2 is SVGIG (reference sequence). After removal of 0 bases from V and 8 bases from J, the junction contained 4 bases not matched to a gene.

This clone has just one count. J is TRBJ2-1 and V is TRBV4-1, with D perhaps matching TRBD2 (6 bases). Trimming left V 0 bases short and J 10 bases short, with 16 bases between. CDR3 length: 15 amino acids. Looked up from germline, CDR1 is MGHRA and CDR2 is YSYEKL. CDR3 loop: CASSQEGGAIGEQFF. In nucleotides, the CDR3 is TGCGCCAGCAGCCAAGAAGGCGGGGCTATCGGAGAGCAGTTCTTC.

This rearrangement joins TRBV5-4 to TRBJ2-6, with D possibly being TRBD2 (5 bases). V was clipped by 0 bases and J by 2 bases, with 9 bases between them. Looked up from germline, CDR1 is SGHNT and CDR2 is YYREEE (reference sequence). There are 16 residues in the CDR3. The CDR3 sequence is CASSLAVGTGANVLTF. In DNA, the CDR3 is TGTGCCAGCAGCTTGGCCGTCGGGACTGGGGCCAACGTCCTGACTTTC. The whole variable domain, remainder taken from reference TRBV5-4 and TRBJ2-6, is ETGVTQSPTHLIKTRGQQVTLRCSSQSGHNTVSWYQQALGQGPQFIFQYYREEENGRGNFPPRFSGLQFPNYSSELNVNALELDDSALYLCASSLAVGTGANVLTFGAGSRLTVL.

This CDR3 reads CASSELSDYGYTF. Here the CDR3 DNA reads TGTGCCAGCAGTGAATTATCGGACTATGGCTACACCTTC. The chain joins TRBV28 to TRBJ1-2; D unresolved. Trimming removed 5 bases at V and 3 bases at J, with 10 bases between. Germline V gene sequence: CDR1 MDHEN, CDR2 SYDVKM. This CDR3 contains 13 residues.

This chain links TRBV5-4 with TRBJ2-3; D may be TRBD1 (5 bases). The CDR3 has 15 amino acids. The ends were cut back, 1 base at V and 3 bases at J, with 12 bases in the middle. Per germline, CDR1 SGHNT and CDR2 YYREEE (reference sequence). CDR3 nucleotides: TGTGCCAGCAGCTTGAATCAGGGAAGGACAGATACGCAGTATTTT. This encodes CASSLNQGRTDTQYF.

This chain joins TRBV27 and TRBJ1-1; D remains ambiguous. The CDR3 has 13 amino acids. The germline gives CDR1 MNHEY, CDR2 SMNVEV (reference sequence). V lost 6 bases to trimming and J lost 2 bases, with 10 bases between them. CDR3 in amino acids: CASSLGSNTEAFF. The DNA of the CDR3 is TGTGCCAGCAGCCTAGGGAGCAACACTGAAGCTTTCTTT.

This clone was seen once. The chain joins TRBV24-1 to TRBJ1-1; D is ambiguous. This CDR3 comprises 13 residues. The V gene lost 3 bases and the J gene lost 5 bases, with 9 bases spanning the gap. Germline assignment: CDR1 KGHDR and CDR2 SFDVKD. CDR3 DNA sequence: TGTGCCACCAGTGATGGGCGGGAAACTGAAGCTTTCTTT. It is translated as CATSDGRETEAFF.

The rearrangement links TRBV4-1 to TRBJ1-2; a possible D gene is TRBD1 (6 bases). The CDR3 totals 15 residues. The germline gives CDR1 MGHRA, CDR2 YSYEKL. V lost 7 bases and J lost 7, with 22 bases in between. Written as DNA, the CDR3 is TGCGCCAGCAAGGTGGTCGGGGGGCCTGCTGGTGGCTACACCTTC. Protein: CASKVVGGPAGGYTF.

The rearrangement uses TRBV27 and TRBJ1-2; D unclear. V dropped 6 bases and J dropped 7 bases, with 18 bases sitting between them. The length of the CDR3 is 14 residues. Germline CDR1 and CDR2: MNHEY and SMNVEV (reference sequence). CDR3 nucleotides: TGTGCCAGCAGCGAAAGGCTGGGAGCACTTGGCTACACCTTC. Encoded protein: CASSERLGALGYTF.

This clone is a singleton in its sample. CDR3 nucleotide sequence: TGCAGTGCTAGTCAGGCTAGCGCGACTGGGGCCCAGTACTTC. As protein: CSASQASATGAQYF. The genes are TRBV20-1 and TRBJ2-5, with D maybe TRBD2 (6 bases). Trimming removed 3 bases at V and 9 bases at J, with 20 bases between. CDR3 length: 14 residues. Germline CDR1 and CDR2: DFQATT and SNEGSKA (reference sequence).

The CDR3 loop is CASSLRPFGQGINEQFF. The CDR3 nucleotides are TGCGCCAGCAGCTTGAGACCTTTTGGACAGGGAATAAATGAGCAGTTCTTC. The chain joins TRBV5-1 to TRBJ2-1, with 8 bases matching TRBD1. With V trimmed by 1 base and J by 7 bases, 13 bases remained unmatched. CDR1 SGHRS and CDR2 YFSETQ come from the germline V gene. This CDR3 comprises 17 residues. Variable domain in full (rest from reference TRBV5-1 and TRBJ2-1): KAGVTQTPRYLIKTRGQQVTLSCSPISGHRSVSWYQQTPGQGLQFLFEYFSETQRNKGNFPGRFSGRQFSNSRSEMNVSTLELGDSALYLCASSLRPFGQGINEQFFGPGTRLTVL.

This chain uses TRBV24-1 with TRBJ2-7; 9 bases align to TRBD1. V lost 9 bases to trimming and J lost 3 bases; unmatched junction nucleotides: 8. The CDR3 spans 14 residues. CDR1 and CDR2 from the germline V gene are KGHDR and SFDVKD. As DNA, the CDR3 is TGTGCCACCTCCGACCGGGACAGGGTCTACGAGCAGTACTTC. It codes for CATSDRDRVYEQYF.

DNA of the CDR3: TGTGCCAGCAGTGAGGGACAGGGGGCGAGAAATGAGCAGTTCTTC. Translation: CASSEGQGARNEQFF. The chain joins TRBV2 to TRBJ2-1; 12 bases fit TRBD1. The CDR3 totals 15 residues. Trimming at V came to 3 bases and at J to 7 bases, leaving 4 bases not matched to a gene. Germline loops: CDR1 SNHLY, CDR2 FYNNEI.

V and J are TRBV7-2 and TRBJ2-1; D is uncertain. The germline gives CDR1 SGHTA, CDR2 FQGNSA. Trimming shortened V by 2 bases and J by 0 bases, and 8 bases separated the two germline ends. The CDR3 totals 15 residues. CDR3 region: CASSLSESSYNEQFF. The CDR3 DNA reads as TGTGCCAGCAGCTTATCGGAGAGCTCCTACAATGAGCAGTTCTTC. Full variable domain (remainder filled in from reference TRBV7-2 and TRBJ2-1): GAGVSQSPSNKVTEKGKDVELRCDPISGHTALYWYRQSLGQGLEFLIYFQGNSAPDKSGLPSDRFSAERTGGSVSTLTIQRTQQEDSAVYLCASSLSESSYNEQFFGPGTRLTVL.

The chain couples TRBV19 to TRBJ1-5; 11 positions agree with TRBD1. Germline V gene sequence: CDR1 LNHDA, CDR2 SQIVND (reference sequence). V lost 8 bases, J lost 7 bases, and 10 bases stayed unmatched. The CDR3 loop spans 15 amino acids. The CDR3 sequence: CASSTPGQGEQPQHF. CDR3 DNA: TGTGCCAGTTCCACCCCGGGACAGGGGGAGCAGCCCCAGCATTTT.